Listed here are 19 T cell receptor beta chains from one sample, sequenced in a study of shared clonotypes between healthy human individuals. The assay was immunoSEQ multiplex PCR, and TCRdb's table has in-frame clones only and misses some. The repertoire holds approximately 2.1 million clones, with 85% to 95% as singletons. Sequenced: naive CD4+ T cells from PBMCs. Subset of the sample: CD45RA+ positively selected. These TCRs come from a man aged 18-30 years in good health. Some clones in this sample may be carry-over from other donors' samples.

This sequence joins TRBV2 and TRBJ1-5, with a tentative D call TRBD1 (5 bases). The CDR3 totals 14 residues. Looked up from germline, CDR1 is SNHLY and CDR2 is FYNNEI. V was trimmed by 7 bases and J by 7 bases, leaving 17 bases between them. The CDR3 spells CASTSDTVVQPQHF. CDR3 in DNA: TGTGCCAGCACTTCGGACACGGTCGTGCAGCCCCAGCATTTT.

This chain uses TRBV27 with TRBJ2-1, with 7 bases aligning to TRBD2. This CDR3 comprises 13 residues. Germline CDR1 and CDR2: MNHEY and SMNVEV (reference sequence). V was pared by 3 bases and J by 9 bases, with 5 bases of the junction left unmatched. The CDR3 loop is CASSLGGTGEQFF. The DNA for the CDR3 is TGTGCCAGCAGTTTGGGGGGGACGGGTGAGCAGTTCTTC.

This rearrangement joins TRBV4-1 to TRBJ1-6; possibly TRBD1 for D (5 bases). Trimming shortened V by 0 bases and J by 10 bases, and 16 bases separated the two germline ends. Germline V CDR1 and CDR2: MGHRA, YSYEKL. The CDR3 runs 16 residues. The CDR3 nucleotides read TGCGCCAGCAGCCAAGAGGGACTTTCACTGGGGTCACCCCTCCACTTT. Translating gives CASSQEGLSLGSPLHF.

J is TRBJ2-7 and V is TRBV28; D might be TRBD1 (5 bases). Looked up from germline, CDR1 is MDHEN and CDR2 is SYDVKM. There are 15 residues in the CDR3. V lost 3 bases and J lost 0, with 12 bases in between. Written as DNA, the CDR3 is TGTGCCAGCAGTTTTTGGACACTGTTCTCCTACGAGCAGTACTTC. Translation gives CASSFWTLFSYEQYF.

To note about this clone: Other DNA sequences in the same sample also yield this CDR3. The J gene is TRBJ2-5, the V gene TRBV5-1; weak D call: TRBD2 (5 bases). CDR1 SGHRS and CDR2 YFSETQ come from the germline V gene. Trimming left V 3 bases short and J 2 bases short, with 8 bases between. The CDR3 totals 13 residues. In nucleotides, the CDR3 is TGCGCCAGCAGCTCGGGCGGGCAAGAGACCCAGTACTTC. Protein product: CASSSGGQETQYF.

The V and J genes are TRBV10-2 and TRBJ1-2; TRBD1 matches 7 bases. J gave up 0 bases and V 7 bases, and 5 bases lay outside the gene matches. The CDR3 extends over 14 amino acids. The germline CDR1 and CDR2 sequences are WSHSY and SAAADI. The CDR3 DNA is TGCGCCAGCACTAAGACAGGGTCTAACTATGGCTACACCTTC. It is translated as CASTKTGSNYGYTF.

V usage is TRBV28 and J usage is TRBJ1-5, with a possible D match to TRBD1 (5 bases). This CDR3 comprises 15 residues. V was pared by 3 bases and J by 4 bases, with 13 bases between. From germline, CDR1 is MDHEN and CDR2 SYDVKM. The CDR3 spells CASSFWGDRNQPQHF. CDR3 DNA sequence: TGTGCCAGCAGTTTTTGGGGGGACCGGAATCAGCCCCAGCATTTT.

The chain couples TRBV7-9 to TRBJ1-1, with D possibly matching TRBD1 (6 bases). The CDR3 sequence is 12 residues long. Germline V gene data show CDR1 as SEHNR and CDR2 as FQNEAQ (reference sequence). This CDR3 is CAALRGGTEAFF. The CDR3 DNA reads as TGTGCGGCACTCAGGGGTGGCACTGAAGCTTTCTTT.

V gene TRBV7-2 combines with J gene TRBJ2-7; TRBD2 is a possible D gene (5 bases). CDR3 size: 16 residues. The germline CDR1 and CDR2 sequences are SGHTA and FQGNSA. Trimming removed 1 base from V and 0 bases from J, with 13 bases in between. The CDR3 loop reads CASSLVPVGSSYEQYF. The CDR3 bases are TGTGCCAGCAGCTTAGTTCCCGTGGGGAGCTCCTACGAGCAGTACTTC.

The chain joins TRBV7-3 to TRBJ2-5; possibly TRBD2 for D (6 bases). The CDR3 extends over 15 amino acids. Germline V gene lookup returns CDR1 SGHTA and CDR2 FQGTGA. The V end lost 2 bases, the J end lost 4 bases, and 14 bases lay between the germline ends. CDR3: CASSLFPGVGETQYF. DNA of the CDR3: TGTGCCAGCAGCTTATTTCCGGGAGTAGGAGAGACCCAGTACTTC. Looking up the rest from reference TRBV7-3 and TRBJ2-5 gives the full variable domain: GAGVSQTPSNKVTEKGKYVELRCDPISGHTALYWYRQSLGQGPEFLIYFQGTGAADDSGLPNDRFFAVRPEGSVSTLKIQRTERGDSAVYLCASSLFPGVGETQYFGPGTRLLVL.

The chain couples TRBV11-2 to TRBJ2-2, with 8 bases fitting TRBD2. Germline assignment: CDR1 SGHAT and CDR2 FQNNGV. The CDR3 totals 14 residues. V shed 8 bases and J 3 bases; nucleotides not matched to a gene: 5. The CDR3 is CASRRGADTGELFF. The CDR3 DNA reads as TGTGCCAGCCGGCGGGGGGCGGACACCGGGGAGCTGTTTTTT.

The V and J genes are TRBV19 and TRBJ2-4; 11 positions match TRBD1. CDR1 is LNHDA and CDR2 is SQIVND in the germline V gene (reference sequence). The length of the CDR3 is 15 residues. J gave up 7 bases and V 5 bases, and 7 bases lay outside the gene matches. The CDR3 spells CASSLGQGAGNIQYF. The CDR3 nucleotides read TGTGCCAGTAGTCTCGGACAGGGGGCGGGGAACATTCAGTACTTC. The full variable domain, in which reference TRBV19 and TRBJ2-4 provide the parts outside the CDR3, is DGGITQSPKYLFRKEGQNVTLSCEQNLNHDAMYWYRQDPGQGLRLIYYSQIVNDFQKGDIAEGYSVSREKKESFPLTVTSAQKNPTAFYLCASSLGQGAGNIQYFGAGTRLSVL.

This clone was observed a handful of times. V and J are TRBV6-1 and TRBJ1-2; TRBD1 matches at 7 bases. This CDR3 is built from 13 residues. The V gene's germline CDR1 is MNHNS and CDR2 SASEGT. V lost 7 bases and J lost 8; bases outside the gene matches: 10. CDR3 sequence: CASTLWQGDGYTF. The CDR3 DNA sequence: TGTGCCAGCACCCTGTGGCAGGGGGACGGCTACACCTTC.

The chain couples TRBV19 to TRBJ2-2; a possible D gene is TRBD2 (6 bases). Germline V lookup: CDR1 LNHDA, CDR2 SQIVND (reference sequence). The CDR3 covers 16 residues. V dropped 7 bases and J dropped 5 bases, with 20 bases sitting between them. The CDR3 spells CASTDPGGVGTGELFF. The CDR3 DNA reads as TGTGCCAGTACCGATCCTGGAGGGGTAGGGACCGGGGAGCTGTTTTTT.

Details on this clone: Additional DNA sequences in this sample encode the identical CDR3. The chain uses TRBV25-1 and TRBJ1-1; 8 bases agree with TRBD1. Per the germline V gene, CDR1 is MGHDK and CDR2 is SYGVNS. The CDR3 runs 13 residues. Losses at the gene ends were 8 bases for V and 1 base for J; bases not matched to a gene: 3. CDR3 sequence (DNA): TGTGCCAGCGGAGGACAGGGGAACACTGAAGCTTTCTTT. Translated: CASGGQGNTEAFF.

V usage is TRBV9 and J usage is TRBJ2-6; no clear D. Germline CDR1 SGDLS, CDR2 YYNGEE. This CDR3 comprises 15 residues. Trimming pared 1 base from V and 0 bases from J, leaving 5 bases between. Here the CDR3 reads CASSVTVSGANVLTF. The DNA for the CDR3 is TGTGCCAGCAGCGTAACTGTCTCTGGGGCCAACGTCCTGACTTTC.

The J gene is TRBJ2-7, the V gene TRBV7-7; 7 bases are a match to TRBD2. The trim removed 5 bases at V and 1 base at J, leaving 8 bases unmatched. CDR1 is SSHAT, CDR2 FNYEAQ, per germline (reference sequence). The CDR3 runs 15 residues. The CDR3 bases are TGTGCCAGCAGCCCAAGCGGGACGGCATCCTACGAGCAGTACTTC. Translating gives CASSPSGTASYEQYF.

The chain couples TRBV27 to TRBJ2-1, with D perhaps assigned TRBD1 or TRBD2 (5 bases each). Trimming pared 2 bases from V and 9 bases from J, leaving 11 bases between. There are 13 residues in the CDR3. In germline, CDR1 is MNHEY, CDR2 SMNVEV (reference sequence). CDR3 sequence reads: CASSLVGDPEQFF. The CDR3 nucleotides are TGTGCCAGCAGTTTAGTGGGGGACCCTGAGCAGTTCTTC.

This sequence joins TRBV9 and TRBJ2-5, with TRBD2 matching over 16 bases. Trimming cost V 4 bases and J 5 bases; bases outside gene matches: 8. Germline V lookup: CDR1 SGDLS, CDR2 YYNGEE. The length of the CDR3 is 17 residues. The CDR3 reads CASSPGLAGGLGETQYF. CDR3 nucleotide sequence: TGTGCCAGCAGCCCGGGACTAGCGGGAGGGCTGGGGGAGACCCAGTACTTC.